Listed below are T cell receptor beta chains from one sample, sequenced in a study of blood T cell repertoires in COVID-19. Some clones are missing from TCRdb's copy, which holds only in-frame ones; the method was immunoSEQ multiplex PCR. The data contain 200,000 to 250,000 clones, approximately 80% of them singletons. Sample: PBMCs or T cells enriched from blood (not recorded which). The receptor source for this set is a man aged 55 to 70 who had recovered from COVID-19. The CDR3 runs from the conserved cysteine through the conserved F or W. A D gene is named only where the DNA matches it firmly. The size of a clone is reported for some rows only, either as once, few or many, or as a class for expanded clones.

V gene	J gene	CDR3 length	clone size	D gene	CDR3 protein
TRBV7-9	TRBJ2-2	17	-	TRBD2	CASSLGGTSRDTGELFF
TRBV6-5	TRBJ2-7	15	-	-	CASSPRGHSSYEQYF
TRBV7-9	TRBJ1-5	15	-	TRBD1	CASSSGQGANQPQHF
TRBV7-6	TRBJ2-2	22	once	TRBD2	CASSLGDSPGLAGGTNTGELFF
TRBV27	TRBJ1-1	14	-	-	CASTKTATNTEAFF
TRBV7-9	TRBJ1-6	15	once	TRBD1	CASSFGTGGNSPLHF
TRBV4-2	TRBJ1-6	13	-	-	CASSQGHNSPLHF
TRBV10-2	TRBJ1-1	12	few	-	CASRVEDTEAFF
TRBV5-4	TRBJ2-5	15	once	-	CASSLVAGRRETQYF
TRBV7-7	TRBJ2-2	15	-	-	CASSKTGGDTGELFF
TRBV7-9	TRBJ2-7	16	-	-	CASSLASGGTLHEQYF
TRBV30	TRBJ2-2	14	-	TRBD2	CAWSLGGVGGELFF
TRBV5-1	TRBJ1-1	15	-	TRBD1	CASSATTTGVTEAFF
TRBV10-3	TRBJ1-2	12	-	-	CAIKQGSYGYTF
TRBV6-2/TRBV6-3	TRBJ2-1	15	-	-	CASSYLGPLHNEQFF
TRBV29-1	TRBJ1-2	12	-	TRBD1	CSGTGGNYGYTF
TRBV3-1/TRBV3-2	TRBJ2-3	14	-	-	CASSREAAVDTQYF
TRBV7-2	TRBJ2-7	14	few	-	CASSPGLTFYEQYF
TRBV27	TRBJ1-1	13	-	-	CASRRGRNTEAFF
TRBV24-1	TRBJ2-1	15	-	-	CATSDFAGTYNEQFF
TRBV11-2	TRBJ1-2	17	-	-	CASSSRDTEFERIRITF
TRBV24-1	TRBJ2-2	16	-	-	CATSDLGQLNTGELFF